The following is a T cell receptor beta chain sequence with its context. The antigen is not known. This entry is derived from a study of T cell repertoires in cytomegalovirus infection. The study's findings and limits: Identification of carriers of CMV plus the relevant HLA was performed using cumulative public TCR beta family frequency. HLA-C-restricted, CMV-specific TCR beta clonotypes were dominant ex vivo.

The CDR3 has 16 amino acids. Germline V gene data show CDR1 as MDHEN and CDR2 as SYDVKM. With 3 bases clipped from V and 0 bases from J, the junction kept 5 bases outside the gene matches. MiXCR, run by TCRdb on the reads, gives a single entry per CDR3 protein. The sample shows some 160,000 distinct CDR3 sequences, under 20% of them seen only once. V and J are TRBV28 and TRBJ2-1, with 7 bases aligning to TRBD2. The TCR sequence derives from a human donor in good health (CMV status not recorded). Some clones in this sample may be carry-over from other donors' samples. Input material: CD8+ T cells from PBMCs. The CDR3 DNA sequence: TGTGCCAGCAGTTTCCTAGCGGTCAGCTCCTACAATGAGCAGTTCTTC. This gives the protein CASSFLAVSSYNEQFF.